A single sample gave rise to the 3 T cell receptor beta chains below, sequenced in a study of OX40 agonist ivuxolimab in advanced cancers. Sequencing used immunoSEQ multiplex PCR; TCRdb keeps in-frame clones, though not all of them. The sample lists 66,000 or so clones, 77% seen once, with around 1.6% in the top ten. The sample in question was CD4+ or CD8+ T cells sorted from blood, obtained in a trial of the OX40 agonist ivuxolimab. Receptors were obtained from an adult with an advanced solid tumor such as melanoma, head and neck, liver or kidney cancer.

The J gene is TRBJ1-4, the V gene TRBV11-2; D gene unclear. V shed 3 bases and J shed 3 bases, with 8 bases lying between them. Germline values: CDR1 SGHAT, CDR2 FQNNGV. The CDR3 has 14 amino acids. CDR3 loop: CASSFLGANEKLFF. The CDR3 nucleotides are TGTGCCAGCAGCTTTCTGGGTGCTAATGAAAAACTGTTTTTT.

CDR3 in amino acids: CASSLGRLEQPQHF. DNA for the CDR3: TGTGCCAGCAGTTTGGGGCGGCTCGAACAGCCCCAGCATTTT. The V call is TRBV28, the J call TRBJ1-5, with D possibly TRBD1 on 5 matching bases. V dropped 3 bases and J dropped 7 bases, with 13 bases sitting between them. Per the germline V gene, CDR1 is MDHEN and CDR2 is SYDVKM. The CDR3 has 14 residues.

The V call is TRBV4-1, the J call TRBJ1-4, with D maybe TRBD1 (5 bases). Germline V gene sequence: CDR1 MGHRA, CDR2 YSYEKL. The length of the CDR3 is 17 residues. V lost 1 base to trimming and J lost 8 bases, with 20 bases between them. The CDR3, as DNA: TGCGCCAGCAGCCAAGGTCGGATTGGGGCTGCGCCGGAAAAACTGTTTTTT. Amino acids: CASSQGRIGAAPEKLFF.